This TCR beta chain was captured in a study of blood T cell repertoires in COVID-19. About the research overall: There were acute and convalescent COVID-19 samples, and they came from the United States, Italy and Spain. T cells, B-cell-depleted T cells, or PBMCs provided the cDNA or gDNA that served as material.

This CDR3 has 16 amino acids. Germline V gene data show CDR1 as SEHNR and CDR2 as FQNEAQ (reference sequence). V shed 4 bases and J shed 0 bases, with 15 bases lying between them. Data came from immunoSEQ multiplex PCR; TCRdb stores just in-frame clones and leaves some out. Here the sample spans some 140,000 clones, around 86% being singletons. The receptor's source is a man aged 50-59 years with active COVID-19. V is TRBV7-9 and J is TRBJ1-1, with D perhaps matching TRBD1 (6 bases). Sequenced input: peripheral blood. The CDR3 DNA reads TGTGCCAGCAGCTCTTCTACAGGGATAGTGAACACTGAAGCTTTCTTT. This encodes CASSSSTGIVNTEAFF.